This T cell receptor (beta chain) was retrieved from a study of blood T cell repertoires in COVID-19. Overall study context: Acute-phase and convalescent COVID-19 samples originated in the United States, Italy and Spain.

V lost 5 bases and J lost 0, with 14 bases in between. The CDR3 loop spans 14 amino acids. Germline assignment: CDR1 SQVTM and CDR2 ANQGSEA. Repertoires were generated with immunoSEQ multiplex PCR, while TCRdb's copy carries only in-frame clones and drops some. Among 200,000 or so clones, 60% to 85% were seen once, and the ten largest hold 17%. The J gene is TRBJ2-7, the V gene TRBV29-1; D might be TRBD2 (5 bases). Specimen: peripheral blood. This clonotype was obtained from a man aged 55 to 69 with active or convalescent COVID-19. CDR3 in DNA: TGCAGCGTTAAGGAAAGCGGTAGCTCCTACGAGCAGTACTTC. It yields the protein CSVKESGSSYEQYF.